This T cell receptor (beta chain) was documented in a study of beta chain features in type 1 diabetes. Overall study context: Cell yields, gender and age were similar in healthy donors and patients.

Sequencing targeted expressed TCRB transcripts, as all isolated RNA had been reverse transcribed. Sequenced by immunoSEQ multiplex PCR; TCRdb stores in-frame clones only, minus some. The sample includes about 290,000 clones, around 7.8% seen only once; the top ten take 1%. Each of the CD4+ naive, central memory, regulatory and stem cell-like memory populations was sorted via CD45RO/CCR7/CD25/CD127/CD95/CD27. The sequence was collected from a woman under 30 in good health. The sample was central memory CD4+ T cells from blood.

CDR3 coding DNA: TGTGCCAGCAGCCGGGGGAGTGGAGCCAAAAACATTCAGTACTTC. Protein: CASSRGSGAKNIQYF. The chain recombines TRBV6-5 with TRBJ2-4; TRBD2 might be the D (6 bases). The V end was cut by 6 bases, the J end by 0 bases, with 12 bases between. CDR1 and CDR2 (germline): MNHEY, SVGAGI. This CDR3 region has 15 residues.